The T cell receptor beta chain described here comes from a study of Graves' ophthalmopathy and Graves' hyperthyroidism. Amplified material comprised TCR beta CDR3 regions derived from RNA transcripts. Second-round multiplex PCR came after first-round RT-PCR with HTBI primers. TCRdb passed the multiplex PCR reads through MiXCR, listing each CDR3 protein once. The data hold almost 750,000 distinct CDR3 sequences, with 35% to 50% observed a single time. V lost 10 bases and J lost 6; bases outside the gene matches: 9. The CDR3 loop spans 13 amino acids. Looked up from germline, CDR1 is SNHLY and CDR2 is FYNNEI.

Sequenced input: peripheral blood. The chain couples TRBV2 to TRBJ1-2, with 9 bases lining up with TRBD1. The source is an adult man with Graves' ophthalmopathy. CDR3 nucleotide sequence: TGTGCCATGACGGACAGGGGAGGGCATGGCTACACCTTC. It translates to CAMTDRGGHGYTF.